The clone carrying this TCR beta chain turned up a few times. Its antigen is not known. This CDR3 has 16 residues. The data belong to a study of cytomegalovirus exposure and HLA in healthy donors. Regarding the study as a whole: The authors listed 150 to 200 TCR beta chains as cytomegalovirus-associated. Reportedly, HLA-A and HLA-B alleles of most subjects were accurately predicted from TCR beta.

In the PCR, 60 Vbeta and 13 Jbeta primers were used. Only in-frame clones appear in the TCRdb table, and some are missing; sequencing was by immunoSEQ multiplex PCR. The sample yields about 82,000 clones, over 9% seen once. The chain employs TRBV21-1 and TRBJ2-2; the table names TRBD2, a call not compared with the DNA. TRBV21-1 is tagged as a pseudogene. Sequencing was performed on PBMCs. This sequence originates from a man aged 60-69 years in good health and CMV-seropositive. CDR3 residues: CASSKAEGVLPGELFF. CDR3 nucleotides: TGTGCCAGCAGCAAAGCAGAGGGAGTATTGCCCGGGGAGCTGTTTTTT.